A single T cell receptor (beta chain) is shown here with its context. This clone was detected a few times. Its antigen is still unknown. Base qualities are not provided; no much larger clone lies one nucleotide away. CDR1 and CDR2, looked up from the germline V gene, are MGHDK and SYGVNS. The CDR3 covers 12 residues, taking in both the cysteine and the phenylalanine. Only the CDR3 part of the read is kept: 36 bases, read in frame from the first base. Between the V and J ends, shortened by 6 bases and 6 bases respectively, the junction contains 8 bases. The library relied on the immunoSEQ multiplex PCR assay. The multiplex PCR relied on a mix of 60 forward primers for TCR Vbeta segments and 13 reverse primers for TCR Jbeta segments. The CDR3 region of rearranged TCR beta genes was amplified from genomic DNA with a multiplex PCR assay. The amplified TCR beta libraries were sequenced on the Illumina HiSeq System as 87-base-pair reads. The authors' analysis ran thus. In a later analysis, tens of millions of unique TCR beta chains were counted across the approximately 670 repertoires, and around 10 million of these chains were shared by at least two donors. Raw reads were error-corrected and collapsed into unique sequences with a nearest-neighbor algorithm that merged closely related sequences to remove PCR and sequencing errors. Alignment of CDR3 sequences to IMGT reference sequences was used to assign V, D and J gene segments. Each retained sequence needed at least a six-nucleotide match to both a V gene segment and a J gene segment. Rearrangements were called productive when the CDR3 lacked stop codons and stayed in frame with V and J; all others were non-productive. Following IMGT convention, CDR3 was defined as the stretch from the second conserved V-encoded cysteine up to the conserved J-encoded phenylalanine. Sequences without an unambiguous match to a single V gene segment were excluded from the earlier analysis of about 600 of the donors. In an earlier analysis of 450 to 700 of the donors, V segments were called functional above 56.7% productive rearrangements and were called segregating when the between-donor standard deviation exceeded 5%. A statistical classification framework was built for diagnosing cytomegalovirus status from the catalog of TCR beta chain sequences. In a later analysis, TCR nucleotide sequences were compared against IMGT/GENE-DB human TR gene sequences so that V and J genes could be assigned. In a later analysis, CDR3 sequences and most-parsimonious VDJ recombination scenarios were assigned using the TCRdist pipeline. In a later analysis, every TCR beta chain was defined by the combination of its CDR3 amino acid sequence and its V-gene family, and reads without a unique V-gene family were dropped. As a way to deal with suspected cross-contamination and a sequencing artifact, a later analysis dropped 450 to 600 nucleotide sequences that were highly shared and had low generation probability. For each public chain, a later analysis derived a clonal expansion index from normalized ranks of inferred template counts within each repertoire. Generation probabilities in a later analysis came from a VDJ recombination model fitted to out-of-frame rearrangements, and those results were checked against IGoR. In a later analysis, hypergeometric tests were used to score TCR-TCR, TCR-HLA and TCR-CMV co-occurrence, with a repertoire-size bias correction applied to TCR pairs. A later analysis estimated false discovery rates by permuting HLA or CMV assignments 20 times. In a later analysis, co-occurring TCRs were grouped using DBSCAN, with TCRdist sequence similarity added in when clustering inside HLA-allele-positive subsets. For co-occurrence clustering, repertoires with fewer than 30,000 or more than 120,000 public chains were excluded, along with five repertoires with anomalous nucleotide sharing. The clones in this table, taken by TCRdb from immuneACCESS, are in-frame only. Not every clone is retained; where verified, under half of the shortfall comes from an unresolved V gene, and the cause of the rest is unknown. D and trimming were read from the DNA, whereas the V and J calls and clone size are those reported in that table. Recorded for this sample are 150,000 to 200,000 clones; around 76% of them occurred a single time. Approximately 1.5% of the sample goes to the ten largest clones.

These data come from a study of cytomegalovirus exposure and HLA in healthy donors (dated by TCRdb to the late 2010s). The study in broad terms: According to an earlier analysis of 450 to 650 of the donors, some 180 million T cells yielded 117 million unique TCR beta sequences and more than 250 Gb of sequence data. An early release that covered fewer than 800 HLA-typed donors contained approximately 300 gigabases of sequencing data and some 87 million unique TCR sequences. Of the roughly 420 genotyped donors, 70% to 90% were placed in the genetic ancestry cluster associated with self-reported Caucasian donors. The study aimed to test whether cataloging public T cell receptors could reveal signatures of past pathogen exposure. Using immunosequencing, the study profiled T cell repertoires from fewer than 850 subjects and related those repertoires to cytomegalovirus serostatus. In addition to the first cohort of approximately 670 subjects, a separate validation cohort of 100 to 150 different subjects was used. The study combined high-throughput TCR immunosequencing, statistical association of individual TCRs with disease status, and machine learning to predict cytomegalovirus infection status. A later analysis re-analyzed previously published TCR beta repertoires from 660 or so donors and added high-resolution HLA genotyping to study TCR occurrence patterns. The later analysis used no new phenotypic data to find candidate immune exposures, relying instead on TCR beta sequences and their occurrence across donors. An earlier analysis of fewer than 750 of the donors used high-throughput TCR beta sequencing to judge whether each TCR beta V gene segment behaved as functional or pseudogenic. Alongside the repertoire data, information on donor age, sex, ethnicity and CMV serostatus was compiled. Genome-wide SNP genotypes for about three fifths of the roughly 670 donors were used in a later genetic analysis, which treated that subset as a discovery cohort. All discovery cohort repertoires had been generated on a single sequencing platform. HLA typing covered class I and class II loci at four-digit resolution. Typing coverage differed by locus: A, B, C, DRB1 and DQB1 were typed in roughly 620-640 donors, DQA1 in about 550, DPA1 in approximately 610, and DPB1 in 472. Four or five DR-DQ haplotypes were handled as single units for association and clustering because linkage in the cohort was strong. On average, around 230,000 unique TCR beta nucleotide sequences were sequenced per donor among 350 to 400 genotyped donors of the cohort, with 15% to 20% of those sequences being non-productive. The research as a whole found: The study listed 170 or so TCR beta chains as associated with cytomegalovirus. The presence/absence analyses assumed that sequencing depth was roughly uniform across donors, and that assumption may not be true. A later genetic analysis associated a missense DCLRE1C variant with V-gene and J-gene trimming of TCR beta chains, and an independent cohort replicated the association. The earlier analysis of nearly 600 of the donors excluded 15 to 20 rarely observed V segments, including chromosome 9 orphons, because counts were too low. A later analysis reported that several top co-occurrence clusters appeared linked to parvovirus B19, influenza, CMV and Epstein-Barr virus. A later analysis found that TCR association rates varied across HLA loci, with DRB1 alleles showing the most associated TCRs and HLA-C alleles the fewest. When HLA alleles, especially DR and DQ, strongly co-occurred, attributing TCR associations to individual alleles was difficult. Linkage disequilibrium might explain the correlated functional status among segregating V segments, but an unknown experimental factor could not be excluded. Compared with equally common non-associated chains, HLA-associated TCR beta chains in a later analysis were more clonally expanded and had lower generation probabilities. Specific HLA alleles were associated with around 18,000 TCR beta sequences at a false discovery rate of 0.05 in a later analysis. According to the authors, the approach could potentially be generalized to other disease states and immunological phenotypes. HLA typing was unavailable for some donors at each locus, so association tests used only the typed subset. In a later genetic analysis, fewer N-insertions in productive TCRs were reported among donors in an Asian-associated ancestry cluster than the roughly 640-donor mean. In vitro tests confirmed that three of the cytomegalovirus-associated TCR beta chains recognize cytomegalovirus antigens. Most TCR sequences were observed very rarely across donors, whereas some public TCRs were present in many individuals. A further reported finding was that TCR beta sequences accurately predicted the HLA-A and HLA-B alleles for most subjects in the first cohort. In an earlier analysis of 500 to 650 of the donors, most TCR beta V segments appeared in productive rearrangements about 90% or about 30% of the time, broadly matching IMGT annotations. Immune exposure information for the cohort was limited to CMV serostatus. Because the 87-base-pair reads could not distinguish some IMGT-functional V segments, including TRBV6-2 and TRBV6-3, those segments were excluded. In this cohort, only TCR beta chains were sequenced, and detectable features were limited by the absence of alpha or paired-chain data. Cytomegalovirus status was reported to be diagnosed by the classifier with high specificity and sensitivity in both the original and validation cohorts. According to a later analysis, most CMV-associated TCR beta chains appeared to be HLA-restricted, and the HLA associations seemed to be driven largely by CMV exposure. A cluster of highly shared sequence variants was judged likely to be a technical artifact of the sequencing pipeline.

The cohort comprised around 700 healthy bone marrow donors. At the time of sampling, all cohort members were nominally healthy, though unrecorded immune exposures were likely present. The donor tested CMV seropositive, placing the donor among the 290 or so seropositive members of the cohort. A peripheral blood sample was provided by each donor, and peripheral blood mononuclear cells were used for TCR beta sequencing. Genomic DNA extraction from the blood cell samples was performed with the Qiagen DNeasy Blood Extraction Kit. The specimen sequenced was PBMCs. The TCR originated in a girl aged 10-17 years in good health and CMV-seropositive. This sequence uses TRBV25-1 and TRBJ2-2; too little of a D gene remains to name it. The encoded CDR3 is CASSPSSGELFF. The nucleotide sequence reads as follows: TGTGCCAGCAGCCCCTCCTCCGGGGAGCTGTTTTTT.